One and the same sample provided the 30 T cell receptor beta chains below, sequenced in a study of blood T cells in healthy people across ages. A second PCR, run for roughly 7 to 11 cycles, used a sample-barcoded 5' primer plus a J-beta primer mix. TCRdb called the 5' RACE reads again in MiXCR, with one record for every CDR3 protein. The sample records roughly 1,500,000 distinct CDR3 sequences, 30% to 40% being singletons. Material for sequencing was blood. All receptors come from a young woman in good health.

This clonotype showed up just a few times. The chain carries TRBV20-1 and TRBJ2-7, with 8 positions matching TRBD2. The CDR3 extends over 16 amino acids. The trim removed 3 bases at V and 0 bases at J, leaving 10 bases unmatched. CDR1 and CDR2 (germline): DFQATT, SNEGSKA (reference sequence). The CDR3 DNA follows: TGCAGTGCTAGGGCCGCGGGGGGAACCGTCTCCTACGAGCAGTACTTC. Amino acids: CSARAAGGTVSYEQYF.

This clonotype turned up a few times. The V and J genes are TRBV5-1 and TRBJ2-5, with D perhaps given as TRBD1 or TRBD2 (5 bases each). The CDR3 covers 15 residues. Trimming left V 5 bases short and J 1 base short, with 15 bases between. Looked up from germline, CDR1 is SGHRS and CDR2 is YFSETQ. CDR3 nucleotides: TGCGCCAGCAGACGGGAAGGGGCGGTCCAAGAGACCCAGTACTTC. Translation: CASRREGAVQETQYF.

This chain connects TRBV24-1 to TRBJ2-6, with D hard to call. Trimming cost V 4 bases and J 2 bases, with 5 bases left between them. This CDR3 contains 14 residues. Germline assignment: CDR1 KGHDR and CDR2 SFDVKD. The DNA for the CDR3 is TGTGCCACCAGTGACCAAGCTGGGGCCAACGTCCTGACTTTC. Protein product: CATSDQAGANVLTF.

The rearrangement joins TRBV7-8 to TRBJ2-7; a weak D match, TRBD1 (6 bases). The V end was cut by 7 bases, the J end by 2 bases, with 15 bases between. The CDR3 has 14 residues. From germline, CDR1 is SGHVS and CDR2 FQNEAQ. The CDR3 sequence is CASKRRDTAYEQYF. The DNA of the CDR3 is TGTGCCAGCAAGCGCCGGGACACAGCCTACGAGCAGTACTTC.

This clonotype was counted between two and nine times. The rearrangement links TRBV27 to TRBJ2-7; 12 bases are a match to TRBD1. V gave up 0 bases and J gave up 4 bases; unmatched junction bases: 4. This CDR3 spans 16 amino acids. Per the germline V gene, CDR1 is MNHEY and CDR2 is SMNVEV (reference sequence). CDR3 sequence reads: CASSLSGTGGEYEQYF. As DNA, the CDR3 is TGTGCCAGCAGTTTATCGGGGACAGGGGGCGAATACGAGCAGTACTTC.

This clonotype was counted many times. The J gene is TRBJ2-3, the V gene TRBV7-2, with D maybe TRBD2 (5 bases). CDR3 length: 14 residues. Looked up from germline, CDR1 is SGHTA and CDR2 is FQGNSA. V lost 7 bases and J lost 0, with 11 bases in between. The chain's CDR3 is CASKVSASTDTQYF. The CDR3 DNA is TGTGCCAGCAAGGTTAGCGCAAGCACAGATACGCAGTATTTT. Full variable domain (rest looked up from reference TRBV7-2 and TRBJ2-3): GAGVSQSPSNKVTEKGKDVELRCDPISGHTALYWYRQSLGQGLEFLIYFQGNSAPDKSGLPSDRFSAERTGGSVSTLTIQRTQQEDSAVYLCASKVSASTDTQYFGPGTRLTVL.

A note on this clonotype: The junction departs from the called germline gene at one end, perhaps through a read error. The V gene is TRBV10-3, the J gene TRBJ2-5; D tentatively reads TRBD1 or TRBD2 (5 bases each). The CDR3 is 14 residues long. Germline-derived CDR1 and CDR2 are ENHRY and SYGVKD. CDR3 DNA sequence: TGTACCATCAGTATAACTGAGGGGCAAGAGACCCAGTACTTC. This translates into CTISITEGQETQYF.

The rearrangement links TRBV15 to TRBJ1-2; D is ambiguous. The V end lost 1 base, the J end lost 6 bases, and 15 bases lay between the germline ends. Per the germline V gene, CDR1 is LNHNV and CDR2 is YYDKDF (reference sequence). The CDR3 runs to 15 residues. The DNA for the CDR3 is TGTGCCACCAGCAGAGTTGACGGCAGTACCCATGGCTACACCTTC. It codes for CATSRVDGSTHGYTF.

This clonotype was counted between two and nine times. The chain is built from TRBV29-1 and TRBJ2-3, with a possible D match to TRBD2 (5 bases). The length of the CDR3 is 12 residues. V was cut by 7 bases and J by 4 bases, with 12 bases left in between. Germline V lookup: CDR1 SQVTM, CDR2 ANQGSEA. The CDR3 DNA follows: TGCAGCGGCGCAGTCGGGGCAGATACGCAGTATTTT. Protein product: CSGAVGADTQYF.

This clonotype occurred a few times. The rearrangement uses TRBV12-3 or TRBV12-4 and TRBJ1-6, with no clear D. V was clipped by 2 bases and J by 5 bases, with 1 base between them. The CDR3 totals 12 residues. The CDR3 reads CASSLHNSPLHF. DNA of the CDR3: TGTGCCAGCAGTTTACATAATTCACCCCTCCACTTT.

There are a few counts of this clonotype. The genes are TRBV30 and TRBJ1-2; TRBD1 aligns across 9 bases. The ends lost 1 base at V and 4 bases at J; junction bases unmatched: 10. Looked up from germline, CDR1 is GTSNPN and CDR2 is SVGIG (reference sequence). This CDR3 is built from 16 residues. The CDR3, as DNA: TGTGCCTGGAGTGCAGCCGGGACAGGGAAAGGCTATGGCTACACCTTC. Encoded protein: CAWSAAGTGKGYGYTF.

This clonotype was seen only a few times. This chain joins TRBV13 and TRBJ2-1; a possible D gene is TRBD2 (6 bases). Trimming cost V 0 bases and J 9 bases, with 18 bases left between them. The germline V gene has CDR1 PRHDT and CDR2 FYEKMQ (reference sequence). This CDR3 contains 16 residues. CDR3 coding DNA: TGTGCCAGCAGCTTAGGATCTAGCGCTAGTGGCGTTGAGCAGTTCTTC. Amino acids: CASSLGSSASGVEQFF.

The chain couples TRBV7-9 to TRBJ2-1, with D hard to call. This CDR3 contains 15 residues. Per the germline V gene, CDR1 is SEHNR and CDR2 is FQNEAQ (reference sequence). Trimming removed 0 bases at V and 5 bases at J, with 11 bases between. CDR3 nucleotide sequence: TGTGCCAGCAGCTTAGCTCGCCTTGGAAACAATGAGCAGTTCTTC. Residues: CASSLARLGNNEQFF.

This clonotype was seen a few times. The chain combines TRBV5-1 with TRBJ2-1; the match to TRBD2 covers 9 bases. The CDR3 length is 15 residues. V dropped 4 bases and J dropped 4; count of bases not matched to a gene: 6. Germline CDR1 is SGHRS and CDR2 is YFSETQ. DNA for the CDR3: TGCGCCAGCAGCATAGCTAGCGGGATTTACAATGAGCAGTTCTTC. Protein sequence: CASSIASGIYNEQFF.

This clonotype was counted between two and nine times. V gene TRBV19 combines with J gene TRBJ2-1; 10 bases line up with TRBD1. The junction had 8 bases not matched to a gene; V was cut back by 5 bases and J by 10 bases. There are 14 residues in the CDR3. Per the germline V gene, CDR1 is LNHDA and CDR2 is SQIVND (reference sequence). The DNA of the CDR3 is TGTGCCAGTAGTGACAGGGGGCGTACCCACGAGCAGTTCTTC. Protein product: CASSDRGRTHEQFF.

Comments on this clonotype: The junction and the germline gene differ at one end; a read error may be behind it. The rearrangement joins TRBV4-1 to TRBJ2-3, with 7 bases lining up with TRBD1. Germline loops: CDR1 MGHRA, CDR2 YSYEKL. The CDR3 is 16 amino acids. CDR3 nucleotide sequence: TGCGCCAGCAACCAAGAGGGCAGGGGGTACACAGATACGCAGTATTTT. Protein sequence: CASNQEGRGYTDTQYF.

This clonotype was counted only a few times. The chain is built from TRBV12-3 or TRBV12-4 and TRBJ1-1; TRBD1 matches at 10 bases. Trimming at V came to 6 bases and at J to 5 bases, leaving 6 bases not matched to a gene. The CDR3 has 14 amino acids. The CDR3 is CASRPGTGVTEAFF. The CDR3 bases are TGTGCCAGCAGGCCAGGGACAGGGGTAACTGAAGCTTTCTTT.

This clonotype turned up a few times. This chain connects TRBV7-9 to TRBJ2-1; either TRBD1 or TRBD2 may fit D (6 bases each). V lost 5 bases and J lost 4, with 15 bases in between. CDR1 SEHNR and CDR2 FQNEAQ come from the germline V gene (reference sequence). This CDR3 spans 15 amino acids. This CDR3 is CASSRGAARYNEQFF. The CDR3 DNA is TGTGCCAGCAGCAGGGGGGCGGCACGATACAATGAGCAGTTCTTC.

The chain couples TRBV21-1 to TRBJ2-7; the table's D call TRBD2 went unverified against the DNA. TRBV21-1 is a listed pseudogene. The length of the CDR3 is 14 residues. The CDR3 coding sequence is TGTGCCGGCAGCTCCTGGGACTATAGTTACGAGCAGTACTTC. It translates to CAGSSWDYSYEQYF.

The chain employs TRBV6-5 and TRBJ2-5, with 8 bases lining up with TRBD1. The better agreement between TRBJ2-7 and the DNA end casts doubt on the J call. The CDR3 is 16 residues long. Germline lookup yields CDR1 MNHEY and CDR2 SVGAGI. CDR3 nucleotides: TGTGCCACCTATCCGGACAGGGACGTCCGGGTGAACGAGCAGTACTTC. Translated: CATYPDRDVRVNEQYF.

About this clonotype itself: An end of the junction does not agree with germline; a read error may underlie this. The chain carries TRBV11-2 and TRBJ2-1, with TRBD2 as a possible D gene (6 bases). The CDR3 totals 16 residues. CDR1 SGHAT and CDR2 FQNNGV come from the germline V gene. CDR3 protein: CTSNVLAGSGTDEQFF. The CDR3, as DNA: TGTACCAGCAACGTACTAGCAGGGAGCGGTACCGATGAGCAGTTCTTC.

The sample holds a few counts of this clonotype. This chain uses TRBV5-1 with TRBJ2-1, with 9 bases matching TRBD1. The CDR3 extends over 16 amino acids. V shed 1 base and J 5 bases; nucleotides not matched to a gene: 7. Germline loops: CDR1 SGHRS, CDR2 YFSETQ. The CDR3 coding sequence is TGCGCCAGCAGCTTGAGGGGGACAGGGAGCCACAATGAGCAGTTCTTC. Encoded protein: CASSLRGTGSHNEQFF. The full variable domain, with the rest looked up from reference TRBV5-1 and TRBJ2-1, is KAGVTQTPRYLIKTRGQQVTLSCSPISGHRSVSWYQQTPGQGLQFLFEYFSETQRNKGNFPGRFSGRQFSNSRSEMNVSTLELGDSALYLCASSLRGTGSHNEQFFGPGTRLTVL.

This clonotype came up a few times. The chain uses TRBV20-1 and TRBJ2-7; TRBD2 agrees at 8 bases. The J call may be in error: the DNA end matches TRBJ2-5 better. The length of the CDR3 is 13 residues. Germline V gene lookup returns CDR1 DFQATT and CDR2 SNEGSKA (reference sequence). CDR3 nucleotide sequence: TGCAGTGCTCCAGGACTAGCTCTGAAGACCCAGTACTTC. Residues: CSAPGLALKTQYF.

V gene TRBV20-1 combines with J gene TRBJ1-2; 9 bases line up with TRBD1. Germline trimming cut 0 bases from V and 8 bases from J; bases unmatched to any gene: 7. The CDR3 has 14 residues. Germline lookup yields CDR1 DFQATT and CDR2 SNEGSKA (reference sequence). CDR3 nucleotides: TGCAGTGCTAGAGACCCGCGGGACAGGGACGGCTACACCTTC. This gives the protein CSARDPRDRDGYTF.

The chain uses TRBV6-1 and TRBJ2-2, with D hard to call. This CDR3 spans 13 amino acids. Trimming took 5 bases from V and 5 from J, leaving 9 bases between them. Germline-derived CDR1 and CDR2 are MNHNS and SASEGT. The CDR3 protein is CASSNIGTGELFF. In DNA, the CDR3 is TGTGCCAGCAGTAATATAGGGACCGGGGAGCTGTTTTTT.

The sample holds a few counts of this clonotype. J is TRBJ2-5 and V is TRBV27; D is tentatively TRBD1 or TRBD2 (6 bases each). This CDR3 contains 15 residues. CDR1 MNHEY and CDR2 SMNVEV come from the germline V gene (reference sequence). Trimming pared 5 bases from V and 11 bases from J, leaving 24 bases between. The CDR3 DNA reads TGTGCCAGCAGTCCACAATGGAGGGGGTACAATGAGCAGTACTTC. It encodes CASSPQWRGYNEQYF.

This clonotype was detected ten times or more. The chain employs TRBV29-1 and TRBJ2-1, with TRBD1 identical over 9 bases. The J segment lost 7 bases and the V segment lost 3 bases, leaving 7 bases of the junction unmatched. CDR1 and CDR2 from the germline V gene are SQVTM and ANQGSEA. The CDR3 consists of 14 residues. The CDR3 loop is CSVDHGTGSNEQFF. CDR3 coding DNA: TGCAGCGTTGACCACGGGACAGGGTCGAATGAGCAGTTCTTC.

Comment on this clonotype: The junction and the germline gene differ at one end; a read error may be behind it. CDR3 sequence: CASAGRGETNGKLFF. Written as DNA, the CDR3 is TGTGCCAGCGCAGGCAGGGGCGAAACTAATGGAAAACTGTTTTTT. This sequence joins TRBV9 and TRBJ1-4; tentative D call: TRBD1 (6 bases). The CDR3 is 15 residues long. The germline V gene has CDR1 SGDLS and CDR2 YYNGEE. Based on the CDR3 plus reference TRBV9 and TRBJ1-4, the full variable domain is DSGVTQTPKHLITATGQRVTLRCSPRSGDLSVYWYQQSLDQGLQFLIQYYNGEERAKGNILERFSAQQFPDLHSELNLSSLELGDSALYFCASAGRGETNGKLFFGSGTQLSVL.

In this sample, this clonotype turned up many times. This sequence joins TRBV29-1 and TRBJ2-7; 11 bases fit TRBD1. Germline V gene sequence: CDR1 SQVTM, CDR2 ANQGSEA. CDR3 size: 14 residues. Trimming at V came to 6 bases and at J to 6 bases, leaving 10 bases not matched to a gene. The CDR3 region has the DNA TGCAGCGTCCGGAGCGGGACAGGGGGTTTCGAGCAGTACTTC. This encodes CSVRSGTGGFEQYF.

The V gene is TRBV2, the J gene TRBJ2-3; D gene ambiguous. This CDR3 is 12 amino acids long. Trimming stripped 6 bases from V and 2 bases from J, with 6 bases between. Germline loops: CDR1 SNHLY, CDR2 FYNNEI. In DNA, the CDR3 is TGTGCCAGCAGGGGCTTCACAGATACGCAGTATTTT. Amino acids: CASRGFTDTQYF.